This TCR beta chain was sequenced in a study of identical twins. Study-level points and caveats: Insertion counts were lower in abundant cord blood beta clonotypes, a trend that memory repertoires did not show.

TCRdb independently ran MiXCR on the 5' RACE reads; one entry per CDR3 protein. The sample lists 200,000 to 250,000 distinct CDR3 sequences, 10% to 15% occurring once. As regards this clonotype: Its antigen is still unknown.

V lost 2 bases to trimming and J lost 7 bases; unmatched junction nucleotides: 6. CDR1 and CDR2 (germline): SQVTM, ANQGSEA. This CDR3 contains 14 residues. These data also featured in a second study, about yellow fever vaccine responses in identical twins.

Sequencing was carried out using memory (CD45RO+) T cells sorted from blood. This clonotype originated in a woman between 18 and 29 years old in good health. The chain employs TRBV29-1 and TRBJ2-5, with 11 nucleotides matching TRBD2. The CDR3 region is CSVENSGRAGTQYF. CDR3 in DNA: TGCAGCGTTGAAAATAGCGGGAGGGCCGGGACCCAGTACTTC.